A single sample is the source of the 29 T cell receptor beta chains below, sequenced in a study of response to subunit inactivated influenza vaccine. TCRdb processed the RT-PCR reads anew with MiXCR; each CDR3 protein has one entry. Here the sample spans about 650,000 distinct CDR3 sequences, 13% to 15% being singletons. Sample: PBMCs from blood, taken 14 to 15 days before vaccination. The receptors here all came from a man aged 50 or older who received an inactivated influenza vaccine.

This clonotype came up a few times. The chain links TRBV7-2 to TRBJ1-1; D remains ambiguous. V shed 3 bases and J shed 3 bases, with 11 bases lying between them. Per germline, CDR1 SGHTA and CDR2 FQGNSA. The length of the CDR3 is 14 residues. The CDR3 region is CASSLRAGDTEAFF. The CDR3 DNA follows: TGTGCCAGCAGCTTGAGGGCTGGGGACACTGAAGCTTTCTTT.

This clonotype was observed a handful of times. The gene calls are TRBV6-1 and TRBJ1-6; maybe TRBD1 (5 bases). This CDR3 is 14 amino acids long. Germline CDR1 MNHNS, CDR2 SASEGT. Trimming removed 3 bases from V and 7 bases from J, with 10 bases in between. CDR3 protein: CASSDREWNSPLHF. The CDR3 bases are TGTGCCAGCAGTGACAGGGAATGGAATTCACCCCTCCACTTT.

Details on this clonotype: Without the conserved terminal phenylalanine or tryptophan, this CDR3 likely stems from a read error. The CDR3 DNA reads as TGTGCCAGCAGCCAAGATCGTTACAATGAGCAGTTCTTA. Encoded protein: CASSQDRYNEQFL. This rearrangement joins TRBV3-1 to TRBJ2-1; D is ambiguous. The CDR3 runs to 13 residues. V lost 0 bases and J lost 4, with 4 bases in between. Germline V gene sequence: CDR1 LGHDT, CDR2 YNNKEL (reference sequence).

The chain combines TRBV7-6 with TRBJ2-7; 8 positions agree with TRBD1. The ends lost 0 bases at V and 4 bases at J; junction bases unmatched: 5. Germline V gene sequence: CDR1 SGHVS, CDR2 FNYEAQ. CDR3 length: 15 amino acids. The CDR3 here is CASSLAGDRRYEQYF. The CDR3 coding sequence is TGTGCCAGCAGCTTAGCTGGGGACAGGCGGTACGAGCAGTACTTC.

This clonotype has a handful of counts. This sequence joins TRBV6-2 or TRBV6-3 and TRBJ1-2; 8 bases are a match to TRBD1. Germline V gene sequence: CDR1 MNHEY, CDR2 SVGEGT. The CDR3 has 14 amino acids. The ends lost 8 bases at V and 3 bases at J; junction bases unmatched: 8. CDR3 region: CASHGQGPHYGYTF. The CDR3 nucleotides read TGTGCCAGCCATGGACAGGGCCCCCACTATGGCTACACCTTC.

This clonotype was seen only a few times. The CDR3 reads CASSQVKGVYEQFF. CDR3 sequence (DNA): TGCGCCAGCAGCCAAGTAAAGGGTGTGTATGAGCAGTTCTTC. The gene calls are TRBV4-1 and TRBJ2-1; D unclear. Germline V gives CDR1 MGHRA, CDR2 YSYEKL. CDR3 size: 14 residues. Between the trimmed V and J ends, which lost 1 base and 8 bases, there was a span of 12 bases.

The table lists this clonotype with a few counts. The gene calls are TRBV28 and TRBJ2-1, with TRBD2 as a possible D gene (6 bases). From germline, CDR1 is MDHEN and CDR2 SYDVKM. V lost 1 base and J lost 15, with 13 bases in between. This CDR3 is 12 amino acids long. The CDR3: CASSLFIRELFF. The DNA for the CDR3 is TGTGCCAGCAGTTTATTTATCCGGGAGTTGTTCTTC. The variable domain in full, completed from reference TRBV28 and TRBJ2-1, reads DVKVTQSSRYLVKRTGEKVFLECVQDMDHENMFWYRQDPGLGLRLIYFSYDVKMKEKGDIPEGYSVSREKKERFSLILESASTNQTSMYLCASSLFIRELFFGPGTRLTVL.

This clonotype showed up just a few times. The genes are TRBV3-1 and TRBJ2-7, with 7 bases that match TRBD2. CDR1 LGHDT and CDR2 YNNKEL come from the germline V gene (reference sequence). The CDR3 runs 17 residues. V lost 0 bases, J lost 2 bases, and 10 bases stayed unmatched. CDR3 bases: TGTGCCAGCAGCCAAGAGCGGTTGTTGGCGGGAGCCTACGAGCAGTACTTC. Residues: CASSQERLLAGAYEQYF.

The CDR3 sequence is CAWSVPDTQYF. The CDR3, as DNA: TGTGCCTGGAGTGTACCCGATACGCAGTATTTT. This rearrangement joins TRBV30 to TRBJ2-3; D not resolved. V lost 0 bases and J 6 bases, leaving 4 bases between the germline ends. CDR1 is GTSNPN, CDR2 SVGIG, per germline (reference sequence). CDR3 length: 11 amino acids.

The chain has TRBV9 and TRBJ2-2; possibly TRBD1 for D (6 bases). V lost 5 bases to trimming and J lost 5 bases, with 10 bases between them. Germline V gene data show CDR1 as SGDLS and CDR2 as YYNGEE. The CDR3 is 13 residues long. The CDR3 DNA follows: TGTGCCAGCAGAGAAGGGGGAACCGGGGAGCTGTTTTTT. Translating gives CASREGGTGELFF.

This clonotype was found a few times. The CDR3 reads CSVVLGGPYNEQFF. In DNA form, the CDR3 reads TGCAGCGTTGTCTTGGGAGGGCCCTACAATGAGCAGTTCTTC. The chain has TRBV29-1 and TRBJ2-1, with 7 positions matching TRBD2. Germline loops: CDR1 SQVTM, CDR2 ANQGSEA. This CDR3 is built from 14 residues. Unmatched junction bases numbered 5, after V lost 4 bases and J lost 2 bases.

This clonotype has only a few counts. V usage is TRBV5-5 and J usage is TRBJ2-2; the match to TRBD2 covers 13 bases. Germline values: CDR1 SGHKS, CDR2 YYEKEE (reference sequence). V shed 5 bases and J 0 bases; nucleotides not matched to a gene: 4. The CDR3 loop spans 17 amino acids. CDR3 nucleotides: TGTGCCAGCAGACTAGCGGGAGGGTACTCGAACACCGGGGAGCTGTTTTTT. It encodes CASRLAGGYSNTGELFF.

V usage is TRBV28 and J usage is TRBJ2-7; 10 bases match TRBD2. Germline loops: CDR1 MDHEN, CDR2 SYDVKM. The junction had 1 base not matched to a gene; V was cut back by 3 bases and J by 5 bases. This CDR3 contains 13 residues. CDR3 coding DNA: TGTGCCAGCAGTTTCCTAGCGGGAGACGAGCAGTACTTC. Protein: CASSFLAGDEQYF.

The chain carries TRBV20-1 and TRBJ2-7; weak D call: TRBD1 (6 bases). Germline V lookup: CDR1 DFQATT, CDR2 SNEGSKA (reference sequence). The V and J ends lost 4 bases and 3 bases respectively, with 13 bases between them. This CDR3 is built from 13 residues. The CDR3 bases are TGCAGTGCTATCCGGGACACCAGCTACGAGCAGTACTTC. Translation: CSAIRDTSYEQYF.

V gene TRBV11-2 combines with J gene TRBJ2-3; 7 nucleotides match TRBD1. Looked up from germline, CDR1 is SGHAT and CDR2 is FQNNGV. Trimming took 5 bases from V and 0 from J; bases not matched to a gene: 14. This CDR3 is 18 amino acids long. CDR3 DNA: TGTGCCAGCAGCCCTCGGGACAGAGTCACCCCTAGCACAGATACGCAGTATTTT. This codes for CASSPRDRVTPSTDTQYF.

This chain joins TRBV15 and TRBJ2-7; TRBD1 might be the D (6 bases). This CDR3 comprises 14 residues. Trimming shortened V by 5 bases and J by 9 bases, and 20 bases separated the two germline ends. Germline values: CDR1 LNHNV, CDR2 YYDKDF (reference sequence). The CDR3 DNA reads as TGTGCCACCAGCCCCCGACAGGCCGATCGTGGGCAGTACTTC. It translates to CATSPRQADRGQYF.

This clonotype was found a few times. The chain has TRBV4-3 and TRBJ1-6; possibly TRBD1 for D (5 bases). The CDR3 length is 15 residues. V was trimmed by 3 bases and J by 4 bases, leaving 10 bases between them. CDR1 and CDR2 from the germline V gene are LGHNA and YSLEER. This chain's CDR3 is CASSHTGGYNSPLHF. The CDR3, as DNA: TGCGCCAGCAGCCACACCGGGGGATATAATTCACCCCTCCACTTT.

The J gene is TRBJ2-7, the V gene TRBV25-1; no firm D call. The germline gives CDR1 MGHDK, CDR2 SYGVNS. CDR3 length: 14 residues. Trimming removed 2 bases from V and 6 bases from J, with 14 bases in between. CDR3 coding DNA: TGTGCCAGCAGTGAAAGGGCTTCTACGGGCGAGCAGTACTTC. Translating gives CASSERASTGEQYF.

This chain uses TRBV5-4 with TRBJ2-1, with TRBD2 matching over 12 bases. The CDR3 is 15 amino acids. Trimming cost V 4 bases and J 5 bases; bases outside gene matches: 4. Germline-derived CDR1 and CDR2 are SGHNT and YYREEE (reference sequence). The CDR3 DNA reads TGTGCCAGCAGCCAACTAGCGGGGGGCGACAATGAGCAGTTCTTC. It encodes CASSQLAGGDNEQFF.

In its sample, this clonotype was seen a few times. This chain uses TRBV11-2 with TRBJ2-4, with a weak D call TRBD2 (7 bases). Germline lookup yields CDR1 SGHAT and CDR2 FQNNGV. The CDR3 runs 16 residues. Trimming cost V 4 bases and J 2 bases, with 15 bases left between them. The CDR3 sequence is CASSWGGANTKNIQYF. In nucleotides, the CDR3 is TGTGCCAGCAGCTGGGGGGGGGCGAATACCAAAAACATTCAGTACTTC. The complete variable domain, with remaining parts taken from reference TRBV11-2 and TRBJ2-4, reads EAGVAQSPRYKIIEKRQSVAFWCNPISGHATLYWYQQILGQGPKLLIQFQNNGVVDDSQLPKDRFSAERLKGVDSTLKIQPAKLEDSAVYLCASSWGGANTKNIQYFGAGTRLSVL.

This clonotype was detected a few times. This chain uses TRBV20-1 with TRBJ2-1; TRBD1 or TRBD2 may be the D gene (6 bases each). The ends were cut back, 1 base at V and 5 bases at J, with 12 bases in the middle. This CDR3 contains 14 residues. Germline V gives CDR1 DFQATT, CDR2 SNEGSKA (reference sequence). The CDR3 region is CSARGGRGDNEQFF. CDR3 sequence (DNA): TGCAGTGCTAGAGGGGGTAGGGGGGACAATGAGCAGTTCTTC.

In its sample, this clonotype was seen many times. The chain carries TRBV5-1 and TRBJ2-1, with a weak D call TRBD1 (6 bases). The CDR3 consists of 15 residues. Trimming removed 0 bases at V and 5 bases at J, with 12 bases between. Germline CDR1 SGHRS, CDR2 YFSETQ. CDR3 residues: CASSLGPQGNNEQFF. CDR3 DNA: TGCGCCAGCAGCTTGGGGCCACAGGGAAACAATGAGCAGTTCTTC.

This clonotype was detected only a few times. The CDR3 spells CASETGDRLFTDTQYF. CDR3 DNA sequence: TGCGCCAGCGAGACCGGGGACAGGTTATTCACAGATACGCAGTATTTT. V is TRBV5-1 and J is TRBJ2-3; TRBD1 matches at 8 bases. From germline, CDR1 is SGHRS and CDR2 YFSETQ. The CDR3 is 16 residues long. After removal of 7 bases from V and 2 bases from J, the junction contained 12 bases not matched to a gene.

This clonotype has more than one count but fewer than ten. This chain connects TRBV7-2 to TRBJ2-1, with 7 bases lining up with TRBD2. Germline values: CDR1 SGHTA, CDR2 FQGNSA. This CDR3 is built from 14 residues. With V trimmed by 5 bases and J by 8 bases, 9 bases remained unmatched. The DNA of the CDR3 is TGTGCCAGCAGCCCGGGGGGTCTAGCTGATGAGCAGTTCTTC. Its protein is CASSPGGLADEQFF.

The V gene is TRBV20-1, the J gene TRBJ2-1; 9 nucleotides match TRBD1. The CDR3 runs 15 residues. Germline values: CDR1 DFQATT, CDR2 SNEGSKA (reference sequence). Unmatched junction bases numbered 5, after V lost 0 bases and J lost 5 bases. The CDR3 nucleotides are TGCAGTGCTAGAGATGGGGACAGGGTCAACAATGAGCAGTTCTTC. As protein: CSARDGDRVNNEQFF.

The chain is built from TRBV5-1 and TRBJ1-1, with D possibly TRBD1 on 5 matching bases. V was cut by 4 bases and J by 2 bases, with 15 bases left in between. The CDR3 spans 15 residues. Per the germline V gene, CDR1 is SGHRS and CDR2 is YFSETQ. CDR3 DNA sequence: TGCGCCAGCAGCACATCGGGACGGTCAAACACTGAAGCTTTCTTT. It codes for CASSTSGRSNTEAFF.

This clonotype was found many times. The chain is built from TRBV6-1 and TRBJ1-5; D is unresolved. CDR1 MNHNS and CDR2 SASEGT come from the germline V gene. With 6 bases removed from V and 0 bases from J, the gap between germline ends came to 9 bases. This CDR3 has 14 amino acids. For the CDR3, the DNA is TGTGCCAGCAGCCGACGAGATAGCAATCAGCCCCAGCATTTT. Translated, it gives CASSRRDSNQPQHF.

This clonotype was observed at least ten times. V is TRBV6-1 and J is TRBJ1-2; D uncertain. CDR3 length: 13 amino acids. Per the germline V gene, CDR1 is MNHNS and CDR2 is SASEGT. Trimming removed 2 bases at V and 4 bases at J, with 8 bases between. CDR3 in amino acids: CASSELGSYGYTF. The DNA of the CDR3 is TGTGCCAGCAGTGAATTAGGGTCCTATGGCTACACCTTC.

The gene calls are TRBV28 and TRBJ2-1, with 9 nucleotides matching TRBD2. Germline CDR1 reads MDHEN; CDR2 reads SYDVKM. Unmatched junction bases numbered 4, after V lost 10 bases and J lost 3 bases. The CDR3 is 13 residues long. The CDR3, as DNA: TGTGCCACCCTAGCGGGGAACTACAATGAGCAGTTCTTC. As protein: CATLAGNYNEQFF.